The T cell receptor (beta chain) under discussion was sequenced for a study of blood T cell repertoires in COVID-19 (TCRdb year 2020). Study-level background: The collaborator samples originated in the United States, Italy and Spain and spanned the acute and convalescent phases of COVID-19. The material from the prospective study consisted of cDNA or gDNA derived from T cells, B-cell-depleted T cells, or PBMCs. The dataset comprised deeply sampled blood TCRbeta repertoires from subjects exposed to, actively infected with, or recovered from COVID-19. The repertoires were released in a freely available public database meant as a resource for research on the immune response to SARS-CoV-2. The samples were drawn from two sources: the first 160 participants of the ongoing ImmuneRACE study, and 950 to 1,500 subjects contributed by 6 global collaborators. A de-identified subject ID, COVID-19 status, age in years and sex were almost always included in the sample metadata. Where available, HLA class I and class II types were taken from metadata supplied by the sample provider and were not determined by assay-based typing. On the study overall, not on this receptor specifically: The amount of clinical and demographic metadata varied by source and participant and was provided uncurated.

V ends up 0 bases short and J 7 bases short, with an unmatched junction base count of 5. CDR1 SGDLS and CDR2 YYNGEE were looked up in the germline V gene. Measured from the cysteine to the phenylalanine, the CDR3 is 14 residues long. The read is trimmed to its CDR3 DNA, 42 bases read in frame from base 1. Collaborating institutions collected whole blood in K2EDTA tubes following their own protocols. Collaborator samples were shipped for TCRbeta analysis as frozen whole blood, isolated PBMCs, or DNA extracted from either sample type. The immunoSEQ Assay, a bias-controlled multiplex PCR, was used to amplify TCRbeta CDR3 regions from genomic DNA. Per the authors' processing: Within the assay, amplification of reference gene primers was used to estimate how many nucleated cells each sample contained. Sequence reads were collapsed and filtered to measure the absolute abundance of every unique TCRbeta CDR3 rearrangement. For each sample, productive Simpson clonality was calculated as the square root of Simpson's diversity index over productive rearrangements. This is the immuneACCESS table as TCRdb keeps it, with only in-frame sequences that have V and J called. A part of the clones is gone; compared with another copy, unresolved V genes explain less than half, and the rest is unexplained. V, J and clone size reflect that table, while D and trimming were determined from the DNA. A total of about 300,000 clones appear in this sample, about 89% of them only once. Together, the top ten hold approximately 4.3% of the sample.

Concerning this clone itself: It lacks a known antigen. The sample holds no much larger clone one base away, and base qualities are not on file.

This TCR came from a man aged 40-49 years with acute or convalescent COVID-19. Sequenced input: peripheral blood. The sequence joins TRBV9 to TRBJ2-7, with TRBD2 matching 9 junction bases. The nucleotide sequence reads TGTGCCAGCAGCGTAGCGCGGGGGGGCAGTGAGCAGTACTTC. This sequence encodes CASSVARGGSEQYF.